Sequencing of this T cell receptor (beta chain) was carried out in a study of a mutant IDH1 vaccine in newly diagnosed glioma. Study background: The patients were given eight vaccinations, one each in weeks 1, 3, 5, 7, 11, 15, 19 and 23. The initiation of vaccination occurred 4-6 weeks after radiotherapy alone, or with temozolomide cycles. Treated individuals were around 60% male and around 38% female, averaging 40.4 years of age. Earlier treatment was radiotherapy, temozolomide, or both, with most getting both.

The protocol was immunoSEQ multiplex PCR, while the TCRdb copy is restricted to in-frame clones and leaves out a portion. Of about 55,000 clones in the sample, 75% to 90% are singletons; the top ten hold more than 5.5%. This clone appeared a single time. The target antigen is unknown. Germline V lookup: CDR1 MNHEY, CDR2 SVGAGI. The V segment lost 3 bases and the J segment 1 base; nucleotides outside the gene matches: 3. The CDR3 has 15 residues. Time point defined: week 23, last vaccination. A 20-mer mutant IDH1 peptide at 300 ug was injected subcutaneously with topical imiquimod. The material was PBMCs, obtained from a glioma patient whose treatment included an IDH1 peptide vaccine. This rearrangement joins TRBV6-5 to TRBJ1-1; 9 bases match TRBD1. The TCR sequence derives from a man aged 35 to 55 with glioma. DNA for the CDR3: TGTGCCAGCAGTTATGGGGACAGGGAGAACACTGAAGCTTTCTTT. The encoded protein is CASSYGDRENTEAFF.